The T cell receptor (beta chain) under discussion was sequenced for a study of cytomegalovirus exposure and HLA in healthy donors. In the case of this clone: Its antigen is still unknown.

Germline V gene lookup returns CDR1 LNHDA and CDR2 SQIVND (reference sequence). The CDR3 is 14 residues long. V was trimmed by 6 bases and J by 0 bases, leaving 10 bases between them. Notes on the study in general: Researchers had no immune exposure information except CMV serostatus available.

Vbeta (60) and Jbeta (13) primers were used in the PCR. Authors' processing steps: About 11 million of the approximately 80 million unique TCR beta chains counted in a later analysis were shared. Profiled with immunoSEQ multiplex PCR; TCRdb holds only in-frame clones, not every one. V and J calls and clone size are as listed in that table; D and trimming were resolved from the DNA. The sample holds 150,000 to 200,000 clones, approximately 86% seen once. Sequenced input: PBMCs. This receptor was taken from a woman in her late teens or twenties in good health and CMV-seronegative. The V gene is TRBV19, the J gene TRBJ2-3; D perhaps matches TRBD1 (6 bases). The DNA of the CDR3 is TGTGCCAGTAGGCTTCAGGGGAGCACAGATACGCAGTATTTT. Protein product: CASRLQGSTDTQYF.